Each of the 15 T cell receptor beta chains below was sequenced from the same sample in a study of T cell responses to AZD1222 COVID-19 vaccine. Sequencing used immunoSEQ multiplex PCR; TCRdb keeps in-frame clones, though not all of them. The data hold about 97,000 clones, with 70% to 90% observed a single time. Sequenced material: peripheral blood, taken on day 0 of AZD1222 vaccination. These receptors all come from an adult in good health.

This sequence joins TRBV12-3 or TRBV12-4 and TRBJ1-1, with D maybe TRBD1 (6 bases). V gave up 2 bases and J gave up 4 bases, with 8 bases separating them. The CDR3 has 13 amino acids. The CDR3 sequence is CASSLRGGTEAFF. The CDR3 region has the DNA TGTGCCAGCAGTTTAAGGGGGGGCACTGAAGCTTTCTTT.

The V and J genes are TRBV7-9 and TRBJ2-1; 9 bases map to TRBD1. Trimming took 5 bases from V and 6 from J; bases not matched to a gene: 11. Germline values: CDR1 SEHNR, CDR2 FQNEAQ (reference sequence). CDR3 length: 16 residues. The CDR3, as DNA: TGTGCCAGCAGCAGAAGGGACAGGGAGAGAATCAATGAGCAGTTCTTC. Its protein is CASSRRDRERINEQFF. Combining the CDR3 with reference TRBV7-9 and TRBJ2-1 gives the whole variable domain DTGVSQNPRHKITKRGQNVTFRCDPISEHNRLYWYRQTLGQGPEFLTYFQNEAQLEKSRLLSDRFSAERPKGSFSTLEIQRTEQGDSAMYLCASSRRDRERINEQFFGPGTRLTVL.

The chain has TRBV6-5 and TRBJ2-7; no definite D call. The CDR3 has 12 residues. V lost 6 bases and J 3 bases, leaving 9 bases between the germline ends. CDR1 is MNHEY and CDR2 is SVGAGI in the germline V gene. The CDR3 loop reads CASRTASYEQYF. DNA for the CDR3: TGTGCCAGCAGAACCGCCAGCTACGAGCAGTACTTC.

V and J are TRBV28 and TRBJ1-2; D remains unclear. The V end lost 6 bases, the J end lost 0 bases, and 5 bases lay between the germline ends. The germline gives CDR1 MDHEN, CDR2 SYDVKM. The CDR3 has 12 residues. The CDR3 loop reads CASSLTNYGYTF. In DNA, the CDR3 is TGTGCCAGCAGCCTGACTAACTATGGCTACACCTTC.

The CDR3 region has the DNA TGTGCCAGCAGCCACCCCTGGGCCAGTTCGTCTAAACCTGCCTACGAGCAGTACTTC. It encodes CASSHPWASSSKPAYEQYF. This sequence joins TRBV14 and TRBJ2-7; D not resolved. The ends were cut back, 3 bases at V and 2 bases at J, with 26 bases in the middle. CDR3 length: 19 amino acids. Germline loops: CDR1 SGHDN, CDR2 FVKESK.

The CDR3 here is CASSLTRAVNSPLHF. Written as DNA, the CDR3 is TGTGCCAGCAGCTTAACCAGGGCAGTTAATTCACCCCTCCACTTT. V and J are TRBV7-3 and TRBJ1-6; TRBD1 might be the D (5 bases). The CDR3 sequence is 15 residues long. Deletions cut 0 bases from V and 6 bases from J, with 9 bases between. In germline, CDR1 is SGHTA, CDR2 FQGTGA.

V and J are TRBV9 and TRBJ2-5; TRBD2 matches 11 bases. This CDR3 has 15 residues. Trimming removed 5 bases from V and 5 bases from J; junction bases left unmatched: 8. Germline V gives CDR1 SGDLS, CDR2 YYNGEE. The CDR3 DNA sequence: TGTGCCAGCAGTCAATCCGCTAGCGGGGGGGAGACCCAGTACTTC. The encoded protein is CASSQSASGGETQYF.

The J gene is TRBJ1-5, the V gene TRBV7-8, with D maybe TRBD1 (6 bases). Trimming took 6 bases from V and 0 from J, leaving 12 bases between them. The CDR3 is 15 residues long. Germline V gene lookup returns CDR1 SGHVS and CDR2 FQNEAQ. The CDR3 DNA sequence: TGTGCCAGCAGTGCATCCAGGGGTAGCAATCAGCCCCAGCATTTT. Translated: CASSASRGSNQPQHF.

This clone was detected once. The chain combines TRBV5-1 with TRBJ2-1; D call uncertain. V lost 7 bases to trimming and J lost 7 bases, with 9 bases between them. From germline, CDR1 is SGHRS and CDR2 YFSETQ. The CDR3 runs to 11 residues. CDR3 DNA: TGCGCCAGCCAAATGGAGAATGAGCAGTTCTTC. Amino acids: CASQMENEQFF.

V usage is TRBV30 and J usage is TRBJ1-2; D is unresolved. The V end lost 0 bases, the J end lost 5 bases, and 7 bases lay between the germline ends. Germline CDR1 reads GTSNPN; CDR2 reads SVGIG (reference sequence). The CDR3 has 12 residues. The CDR3 is CAWSVNGYGYTF. For the CDR3, the DNA is TGTGCCTGGAGTGTTAATGGGTATGGCTACACCTTC.

This chain connects TRBV4-3 to TRBJ1-2, with D tentatively TRBD1 (6 bases). V gave up 0 bases and J gave up 4 bases, with 12 bases separating them. The CDR3 extends over 15 amino acids. The germline CDR1 and CDR2 sequences are LGHNA and YSLEER. The CDR3 DNA reads TGCGCCAGCAGCCAAGATTACCAGGGGAGCTATGGCTACACCTTC. Translation gives CASSQDYQGSYGYTF.

The V and J genes are TRBV4-3 and TRBJ1-6; no firm D call. The CDR3 extends over 13 amino acids. The ends were cut back, 0 bases at V and 10 bases at J, with 7 bases in the middle. Germline-derived CDR1 and CDR2 are LGHNA and YSLEER. The CDR3 loop is CASSQEPRSPLHF. As DNA, the CDR3 is TGCGCCAGCAGCCAAGAACCCCGATCACCCCTCCACTTT.

The chain has TRBV18 and TRBJ1-4; 8 nucleotides line up with TRBD1. The germline gives CDR1 KGHSH, CDR2 LQKENI. V dropped 5 bases and J dropped 7; count of bases not matched to a gene: 0. This CDR3 has 12 amino acids. The CDR3 bases are TGTGCCAGCTCAGACAGGGGTGAAAAACTGTTTTTT. It specifies CASSDRGEKLFF.

V is TRBV29-1 and J is TRBJ1-1, with 8 bases aligning to TRBD1. This CDR3 region has 15 residues. The germline V gene encodes CDR1 SQVTM and CDR2 ANQGSEA. Trimming at V came to 1 base and at J to 6 bases, leaving 10 bases not matched to a gene. CDR3 sequence reads: CSVEGTGWYSPEAFF. As DNA, the CDR3 is TGCAGCGTTGAAGGGACAGGGTGGTATAGTCCTGAAGCTTTCTTT.

The rearrangement uses TRBV12-5 and TRBJ1-2; tentative D call: TRBD1 (6 bases). Trimming took off 6 bases at V and 3 bases at J, with 8 bases between the two ends. The CDR3 length is 12 residues. Germline values: CDR1 LGHNT, CDR2 FRNRAP. The CDR3 DNA reads TGTGCTAGTGGGGACAGATACTATGGCTACACCTTC. It encodes CASGDRYYGYTF.